Described below is a single T cell receptor (beta chain) sequence and its context. Antigen: not known. As every portion of the isolated RNA was reverse transcribed, the sequencing read expressed TCRB transcripts. For naive, central memory and regulatory T cell samples, reads averaged approximately 3.9 million. The data were produced by immunoSEQ multiplex PCR, yet TCRdb's version contains in-frame clones alone and is incomplete. The sample carries 620,000 or so clones, roughly 16% recorded once. The sample originates from a study of beta chain features in type 1 diabetes. Whole-study findings and limits: A cDNA-based sequencing approach could over-represent cells with high TCR expression.

After removal of 8 bases from V and 2 bases from J, the junction contained 4 bases not matched to a gene. Germline CDR1 SGHTA, CDR2 FQGTGA. This CDR3 comprises 14 residues. The clonotype was recovered from a man aged 18 to 29 in good health. Input material: naive CD4+ T cells from blood. The V gene is TRBV7-3, the J gene TRBJ2-3, with TRBD2 matching 10 bases. The CDR3 sequence is CASSSGGITDTQYF. The CDR3 nucleotides read TGTGCCAGCTCTAGCGGGGGTATCACAGATACGCAGTATTTT.